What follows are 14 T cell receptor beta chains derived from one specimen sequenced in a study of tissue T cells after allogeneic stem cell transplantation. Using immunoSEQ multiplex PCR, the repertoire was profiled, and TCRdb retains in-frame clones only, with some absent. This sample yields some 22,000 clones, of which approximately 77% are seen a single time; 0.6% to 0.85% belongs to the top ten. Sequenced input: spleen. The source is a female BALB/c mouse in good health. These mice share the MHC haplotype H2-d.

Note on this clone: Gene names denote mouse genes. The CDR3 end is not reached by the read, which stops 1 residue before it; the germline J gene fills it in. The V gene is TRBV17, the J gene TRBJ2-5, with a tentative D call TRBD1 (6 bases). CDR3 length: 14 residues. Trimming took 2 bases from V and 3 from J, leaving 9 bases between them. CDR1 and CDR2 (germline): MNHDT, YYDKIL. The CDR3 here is CASSRPGQQDTQYF. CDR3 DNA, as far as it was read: TGTGCTAGCAGTAGACCGGGACAACAAGACACCCAGTAC.

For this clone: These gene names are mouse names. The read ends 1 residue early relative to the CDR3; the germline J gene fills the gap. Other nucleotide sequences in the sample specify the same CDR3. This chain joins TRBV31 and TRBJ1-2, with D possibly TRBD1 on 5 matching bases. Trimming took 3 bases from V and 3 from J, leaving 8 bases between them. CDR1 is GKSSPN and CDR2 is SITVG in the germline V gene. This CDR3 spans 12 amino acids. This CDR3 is CAWSLGDSDYTF. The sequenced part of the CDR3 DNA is TGTGCCTGGAGCCTAGGGGACTCCGACTACACC.

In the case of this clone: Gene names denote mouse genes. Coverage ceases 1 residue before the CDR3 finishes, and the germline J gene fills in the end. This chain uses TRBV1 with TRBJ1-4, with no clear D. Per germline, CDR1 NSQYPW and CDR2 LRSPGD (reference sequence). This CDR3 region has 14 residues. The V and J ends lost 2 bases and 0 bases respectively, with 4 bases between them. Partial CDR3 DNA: TGCACCTGCAGTGCACTTATTTCCAACGAAAGATTATTT. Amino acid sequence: CTCSALISNERLF. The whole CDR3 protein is CTCSALISNERLFF.

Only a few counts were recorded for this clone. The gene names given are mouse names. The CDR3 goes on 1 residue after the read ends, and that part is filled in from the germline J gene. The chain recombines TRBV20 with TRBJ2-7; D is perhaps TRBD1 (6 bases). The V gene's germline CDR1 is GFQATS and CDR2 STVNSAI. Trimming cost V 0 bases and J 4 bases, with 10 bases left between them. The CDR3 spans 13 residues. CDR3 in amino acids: CGARDDGQYEQYF. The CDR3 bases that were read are TGTGGTGCTAGGGATGACGGACAGTATGAACAGTAC.

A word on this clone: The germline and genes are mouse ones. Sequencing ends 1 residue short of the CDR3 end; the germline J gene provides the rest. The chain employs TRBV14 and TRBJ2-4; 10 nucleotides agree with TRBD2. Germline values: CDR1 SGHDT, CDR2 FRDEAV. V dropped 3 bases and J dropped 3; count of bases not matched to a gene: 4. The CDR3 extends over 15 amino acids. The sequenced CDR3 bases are TGTGCCAGCAGTTCCCGGGACTGGGGACAAAACACCTTGTAC. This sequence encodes CASSSRDWGQNTLY. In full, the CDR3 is CASSSRDWGQNTLYF.

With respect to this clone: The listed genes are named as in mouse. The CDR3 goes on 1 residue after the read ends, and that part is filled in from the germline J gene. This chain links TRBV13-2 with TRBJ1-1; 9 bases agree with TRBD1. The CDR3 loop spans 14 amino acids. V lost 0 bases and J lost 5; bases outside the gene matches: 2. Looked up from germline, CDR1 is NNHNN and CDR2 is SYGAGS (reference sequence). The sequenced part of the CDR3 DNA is TGTGCCAGCGGTGATGTGGGACAGGGAACAGAAGTCTTC. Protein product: CASGDVGQGTEVF. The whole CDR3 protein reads CASGDVGQGTEVFF.

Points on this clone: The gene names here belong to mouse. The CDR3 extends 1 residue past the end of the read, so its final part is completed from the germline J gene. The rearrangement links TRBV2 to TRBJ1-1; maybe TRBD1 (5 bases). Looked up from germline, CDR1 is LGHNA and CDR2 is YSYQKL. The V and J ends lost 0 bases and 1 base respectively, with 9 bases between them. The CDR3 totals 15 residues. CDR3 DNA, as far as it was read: TGTGCCAGCAGCCAAGAGGGGGGTGGAAACACAGAAGTCTTC. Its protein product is CASSQEGGGNTEVF. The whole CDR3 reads CASSQEGGGNTEVFF.

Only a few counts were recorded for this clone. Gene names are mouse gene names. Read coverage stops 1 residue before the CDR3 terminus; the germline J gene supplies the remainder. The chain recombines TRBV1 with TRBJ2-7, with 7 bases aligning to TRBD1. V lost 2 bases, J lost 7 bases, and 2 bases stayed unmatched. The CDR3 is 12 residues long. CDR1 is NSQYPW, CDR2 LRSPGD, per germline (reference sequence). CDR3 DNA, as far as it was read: TGCACCTGCAGTGCACAGGGGGACGAACAGTAC. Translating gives CTCSAQGDEQY. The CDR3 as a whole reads CTCSAQGDEQYF.

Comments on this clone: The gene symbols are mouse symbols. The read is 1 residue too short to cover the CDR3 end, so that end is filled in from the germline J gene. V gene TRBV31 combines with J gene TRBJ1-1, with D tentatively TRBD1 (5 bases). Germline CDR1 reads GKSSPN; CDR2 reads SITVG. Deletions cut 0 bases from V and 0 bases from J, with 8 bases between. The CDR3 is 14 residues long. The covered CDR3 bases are TGTGCCTGGAGTCTAGGGGCAACAAACACAGAAGTCTTC. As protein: CAWSLGATNTEVF. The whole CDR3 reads CAWSLGATNTEVFF.

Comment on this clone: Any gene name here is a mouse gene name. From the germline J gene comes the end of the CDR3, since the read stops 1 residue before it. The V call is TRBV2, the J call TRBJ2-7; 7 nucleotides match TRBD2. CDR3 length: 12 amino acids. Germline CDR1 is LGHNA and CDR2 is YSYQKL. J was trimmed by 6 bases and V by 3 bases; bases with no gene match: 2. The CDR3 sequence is CASSHWGSEQYF. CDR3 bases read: TGTGCCAGCAGCCACTGGGGGTCTGAACAGTAC.

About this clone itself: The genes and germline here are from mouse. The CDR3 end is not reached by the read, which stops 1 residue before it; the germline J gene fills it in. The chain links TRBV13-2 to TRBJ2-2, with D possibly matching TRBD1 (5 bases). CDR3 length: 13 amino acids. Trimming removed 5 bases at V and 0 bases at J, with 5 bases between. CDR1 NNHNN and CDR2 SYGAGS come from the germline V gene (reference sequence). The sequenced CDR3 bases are TGTGCCAGCGGGACAGCAAACACCGGGCAGCTCTAC. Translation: CASGTANTGQLY. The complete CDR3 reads CASGTANTGQLYF.

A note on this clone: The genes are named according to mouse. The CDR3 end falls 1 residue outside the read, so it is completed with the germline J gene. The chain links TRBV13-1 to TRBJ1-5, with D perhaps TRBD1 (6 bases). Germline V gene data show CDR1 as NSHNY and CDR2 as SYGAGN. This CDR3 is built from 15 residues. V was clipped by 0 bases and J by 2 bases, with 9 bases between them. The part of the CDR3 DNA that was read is TGTGCCAGCAGTGATGAGGGACAACACAACCAGGCTCCGCTT. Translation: CASSDEGQHNQAPL. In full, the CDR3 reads CASSDEGQHNQAPLF.

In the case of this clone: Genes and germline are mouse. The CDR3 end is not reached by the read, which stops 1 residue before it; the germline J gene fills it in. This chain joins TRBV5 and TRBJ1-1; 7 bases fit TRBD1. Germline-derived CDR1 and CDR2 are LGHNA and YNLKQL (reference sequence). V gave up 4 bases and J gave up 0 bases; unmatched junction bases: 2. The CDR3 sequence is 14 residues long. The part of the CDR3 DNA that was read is TGTGCCAGCAGCCTCGGACAGGAGAACACAGAAGTCTTC. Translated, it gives CASSLGQENTEVF. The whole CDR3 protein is CASSLGQENTEVFF.

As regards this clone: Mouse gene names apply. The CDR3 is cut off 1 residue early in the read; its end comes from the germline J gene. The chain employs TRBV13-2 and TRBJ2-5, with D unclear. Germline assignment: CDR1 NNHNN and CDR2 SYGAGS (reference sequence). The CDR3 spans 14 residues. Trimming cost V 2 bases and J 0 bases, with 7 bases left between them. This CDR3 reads CASGERVNQDTQYF. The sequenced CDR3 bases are TGTGCCAGCGGTGAACGGGTTAACCAAGACACCCAGTAC.